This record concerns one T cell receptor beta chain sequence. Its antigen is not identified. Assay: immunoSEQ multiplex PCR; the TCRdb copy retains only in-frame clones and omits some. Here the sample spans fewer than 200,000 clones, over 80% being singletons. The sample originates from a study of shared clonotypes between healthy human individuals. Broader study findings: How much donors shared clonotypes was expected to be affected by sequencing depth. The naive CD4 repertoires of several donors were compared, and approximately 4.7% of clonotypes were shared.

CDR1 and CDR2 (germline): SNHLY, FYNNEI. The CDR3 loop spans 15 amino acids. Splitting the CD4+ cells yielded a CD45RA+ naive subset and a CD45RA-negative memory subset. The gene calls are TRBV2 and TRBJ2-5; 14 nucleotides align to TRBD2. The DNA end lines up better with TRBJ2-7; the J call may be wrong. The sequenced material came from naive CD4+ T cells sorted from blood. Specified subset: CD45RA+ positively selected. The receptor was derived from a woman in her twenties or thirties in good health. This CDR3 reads CASRGTSGRSYEQYF. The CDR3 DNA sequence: TGTGCCAGCAGGGGGACTAGCGGGAGAAGCTACGAGCAGTACTTC.